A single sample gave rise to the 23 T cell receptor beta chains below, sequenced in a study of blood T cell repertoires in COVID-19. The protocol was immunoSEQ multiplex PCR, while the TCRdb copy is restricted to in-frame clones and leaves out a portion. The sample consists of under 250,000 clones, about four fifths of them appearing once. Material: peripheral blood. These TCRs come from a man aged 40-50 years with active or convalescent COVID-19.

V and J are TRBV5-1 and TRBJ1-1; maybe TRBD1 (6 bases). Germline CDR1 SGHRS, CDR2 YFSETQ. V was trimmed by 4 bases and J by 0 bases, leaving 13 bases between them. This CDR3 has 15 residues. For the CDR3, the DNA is TGCGCCAGCAGCCCCGGACAGTTTATGAACACTGAAGCTTTCTTT. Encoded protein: CASSPGQFMNTEAFF.

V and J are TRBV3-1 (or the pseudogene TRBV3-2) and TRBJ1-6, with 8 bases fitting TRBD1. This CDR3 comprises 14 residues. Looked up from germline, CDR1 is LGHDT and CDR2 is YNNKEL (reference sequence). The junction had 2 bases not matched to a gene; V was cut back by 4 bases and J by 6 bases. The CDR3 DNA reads TGTGCCAGCAGCCTACAGGGGGGTAATTCACCCCTCCACTTT. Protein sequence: CASSLQGGNSPLHF.

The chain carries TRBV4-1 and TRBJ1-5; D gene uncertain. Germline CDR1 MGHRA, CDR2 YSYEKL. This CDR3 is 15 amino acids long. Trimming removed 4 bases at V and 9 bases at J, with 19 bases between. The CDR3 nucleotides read TGCGCCAGCAGCCTCAACCCCCAGGTCGCTGGGCCCCAGCATTTT. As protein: CASSLNPQVAGPQHF.

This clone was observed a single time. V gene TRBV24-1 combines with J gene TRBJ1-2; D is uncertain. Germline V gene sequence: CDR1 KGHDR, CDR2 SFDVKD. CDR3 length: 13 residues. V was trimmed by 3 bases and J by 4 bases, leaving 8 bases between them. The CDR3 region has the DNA TGTGCCACCAGTGATCCTGACACCTATGGCTACACCTTC. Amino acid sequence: CATSDPDTYGYTF.

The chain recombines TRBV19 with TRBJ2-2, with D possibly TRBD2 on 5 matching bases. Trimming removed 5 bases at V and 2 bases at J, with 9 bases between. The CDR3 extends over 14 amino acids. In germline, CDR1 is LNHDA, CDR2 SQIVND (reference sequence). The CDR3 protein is CASSPDYNTGELFF. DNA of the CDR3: TGTGCCAGTAGTCCAGACTATAACACCGGGGAGCTGTTTTTT.

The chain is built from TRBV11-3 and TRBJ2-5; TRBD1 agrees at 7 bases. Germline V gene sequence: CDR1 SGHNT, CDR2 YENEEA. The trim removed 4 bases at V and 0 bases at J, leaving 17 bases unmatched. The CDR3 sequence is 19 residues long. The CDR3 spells CASSSVGTDLGLYQETQYF. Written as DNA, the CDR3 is TGTGCCAGCAGCTCCGTCGGGACAGATCTAGGTCTCTACCAAGAGACCCAGTACTTC. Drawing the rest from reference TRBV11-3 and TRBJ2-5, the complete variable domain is EAGVVQSPRYKIIEKKQPVAFWCNPISGHNTLYWYLQNLGQGPELLIRYENEEAVDDSQLPKDRFSAERLKGVDSTLKIQPAELGDSAVYLCASSSVGTDLGLYQETQYFGPGTRLLVL.

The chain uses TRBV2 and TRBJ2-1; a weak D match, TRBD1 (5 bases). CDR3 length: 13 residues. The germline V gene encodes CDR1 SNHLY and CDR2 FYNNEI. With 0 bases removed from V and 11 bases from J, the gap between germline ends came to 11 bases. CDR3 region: CASSEAAQGKQFF. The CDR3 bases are TGTGCCAGCAGTGAAGCCGCGCAGGGTAAGCAGTTCTTC.

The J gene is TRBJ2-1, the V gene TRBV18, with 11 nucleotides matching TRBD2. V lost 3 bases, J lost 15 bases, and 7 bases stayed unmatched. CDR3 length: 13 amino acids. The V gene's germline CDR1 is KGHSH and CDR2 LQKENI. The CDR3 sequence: CASSPSTSGSTFF. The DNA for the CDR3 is TGTGCCAGCTCACCTTCCACTAGCGGGAGTACGTTCTTC. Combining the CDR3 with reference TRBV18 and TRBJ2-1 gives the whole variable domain NAGVMQNPRHLVRRRGQEARLRCSPMKGHSHVYWYRQLPEEGLKFMVYLQKENIIDESGMPKERFSAEFPKEGPSILRIQQVVRGDSAAYFCASSPSTSGSTFFGPGTRLTVL.

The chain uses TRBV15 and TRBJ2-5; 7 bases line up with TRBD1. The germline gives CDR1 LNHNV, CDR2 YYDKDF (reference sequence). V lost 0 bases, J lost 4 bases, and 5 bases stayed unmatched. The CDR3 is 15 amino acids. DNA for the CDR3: TGTGCCACCAGCAGAGAGGGGGACAGCGGAGAGACCCAGTACTTC. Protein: CATSREGDSGETQYF.

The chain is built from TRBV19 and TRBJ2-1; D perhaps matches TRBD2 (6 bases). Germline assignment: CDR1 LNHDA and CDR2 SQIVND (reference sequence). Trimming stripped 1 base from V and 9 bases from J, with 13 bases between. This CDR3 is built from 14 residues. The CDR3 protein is CASSIADYFSEQFF. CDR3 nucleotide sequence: TGTGCCAGTAGTATAGCGGACTATTTCAGTGAGCAGTTCTTC.

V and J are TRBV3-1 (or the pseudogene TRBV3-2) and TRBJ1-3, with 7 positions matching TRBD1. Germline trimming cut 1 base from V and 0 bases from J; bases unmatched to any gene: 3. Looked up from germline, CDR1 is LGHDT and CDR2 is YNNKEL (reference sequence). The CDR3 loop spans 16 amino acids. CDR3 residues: CASSQGDSLSGNTIYF. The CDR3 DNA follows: TGTGCCAGCAGCCAAGGGGACAGTCTCTCTGGAAACACCATATATTTT.

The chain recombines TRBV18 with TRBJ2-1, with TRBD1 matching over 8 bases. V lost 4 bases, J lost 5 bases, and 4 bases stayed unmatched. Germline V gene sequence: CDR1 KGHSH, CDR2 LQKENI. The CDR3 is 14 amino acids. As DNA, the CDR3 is TGTGCCAGCTCACAGGACAGGGCGAACAATGAGCAGTTCTTC. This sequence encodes CASSQDRANNEQFF.

The CDR3 nucleotides are TGTGCCAGCAGTCCTAGCAATCGAGCACAAGATACGCAGTATTTT. Its protein is CASSPSNRAQDTQYF. The chain links TRBV28 to TRBJ2-3; tentatively, D is TRBD2 (5 bases). V lost 5 bases, J lost 5 bases, and 17 bases lay in between. This CDR3 spans 15 amino acids. The germline V gene encodes CDR1 MDHEN and CDR2 SYDVKM.

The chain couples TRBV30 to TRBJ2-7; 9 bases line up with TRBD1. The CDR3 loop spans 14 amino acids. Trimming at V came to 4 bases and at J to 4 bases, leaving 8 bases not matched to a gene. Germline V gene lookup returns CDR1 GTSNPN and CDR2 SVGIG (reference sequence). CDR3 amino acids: CAWTTGTGQYEQYF. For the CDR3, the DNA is TGTGCCTGGACCACTGGGACAGGGCAATACGAGCAGTACTTC.

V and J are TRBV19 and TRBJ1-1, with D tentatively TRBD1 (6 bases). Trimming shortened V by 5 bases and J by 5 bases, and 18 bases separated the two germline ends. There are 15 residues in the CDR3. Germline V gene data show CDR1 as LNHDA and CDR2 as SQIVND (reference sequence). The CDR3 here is CASSPDRTLRTEAFF. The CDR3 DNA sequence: TGTGCCAGTAGTCCAGACAGGACACTCCGGACTGAAGCTTTCTTT. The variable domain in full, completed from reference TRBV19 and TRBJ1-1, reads DGGITQSPKYLFRKEGQNVTLSCEQNLNHDAMYWYRQDPGQGLRLIYYSQIVNDFQKGDIAEGYSVSREKKESFPLTVTSAQKNPTAFYLCASSPDRTLRTEAFFGQGTRLTVV.

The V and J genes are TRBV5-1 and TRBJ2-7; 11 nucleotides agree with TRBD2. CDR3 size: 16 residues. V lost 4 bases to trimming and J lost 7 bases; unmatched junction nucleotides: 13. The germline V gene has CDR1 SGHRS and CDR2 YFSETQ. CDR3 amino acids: CASSPNLAGGLGEQYF. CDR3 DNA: TGCGCCAGCAGCCCAAACTTAGCGGGGGGGCTAGGAGAGCAGTACTTC.

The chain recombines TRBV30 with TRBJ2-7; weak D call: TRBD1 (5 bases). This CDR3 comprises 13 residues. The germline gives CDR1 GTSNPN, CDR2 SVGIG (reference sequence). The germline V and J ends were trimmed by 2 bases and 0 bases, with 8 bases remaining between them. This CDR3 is CAWSRGNSYEQYF. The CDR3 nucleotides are TGTGCCTGGAGTAGGGGAAACTCCTACGAGCAGTACTTC.

This CDR3 reads CAWSKNGGEKLFF. CDR3 nucleotides: TGTGCCTGGAGTAAGAACGGGGGGGAAAAACTGTTTTTT. This chain uses TRBV30 with TRBJ1-4; D may be TRBD1 (5 bases). This CDR3 is built from 13 residues. Germline V gene data show CDR1 as GTSNPN and CDR2 as SVGIG (reference sequence). Deletions cut 2 bases from V and 8 bases from J, with 12 bases between.

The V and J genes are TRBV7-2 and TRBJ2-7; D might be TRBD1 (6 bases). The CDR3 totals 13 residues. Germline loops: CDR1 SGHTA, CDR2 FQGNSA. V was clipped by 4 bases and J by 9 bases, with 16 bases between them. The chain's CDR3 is CASSSRTVERQYF. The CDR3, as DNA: TGTGCCAGCAGCTCACGGACAGTCGAGCGGCAGTACTTC. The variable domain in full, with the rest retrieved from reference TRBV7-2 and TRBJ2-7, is GAGVSQSPSNKVTEKGKDVELRCDPISGHTALYWYRQSLGQGLEFLIYFQGNSAPDKSGLPSDRFSAERTGGSVSTLTIQRTQQEDSAVYLCASSSRTVERQYFGPGTRLTVT.

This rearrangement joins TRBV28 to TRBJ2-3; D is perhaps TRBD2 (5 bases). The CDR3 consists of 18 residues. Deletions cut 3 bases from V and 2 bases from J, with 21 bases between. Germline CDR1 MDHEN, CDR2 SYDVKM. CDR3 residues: CASSFSGLRFRITDTQYF. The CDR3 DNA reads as TGTGCCAGCAGTTTTTCCGGACTCAGATTTCGAATCACAGATACGCAGTATTTT.

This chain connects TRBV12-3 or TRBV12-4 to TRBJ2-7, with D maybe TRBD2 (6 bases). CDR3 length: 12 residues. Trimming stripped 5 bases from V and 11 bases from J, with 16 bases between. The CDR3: CASSRSEGAKYF. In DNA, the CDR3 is TGTGCCAGCAGTCGGTCGGAGGGCGCAAAGTACTTC.

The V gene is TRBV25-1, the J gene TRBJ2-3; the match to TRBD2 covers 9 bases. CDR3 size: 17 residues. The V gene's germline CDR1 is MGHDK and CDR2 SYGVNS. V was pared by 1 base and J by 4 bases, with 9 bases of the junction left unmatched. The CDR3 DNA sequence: TGTGCCAGCAGTGAATTGGCTAGCGGGGCGGGCGCAGATACGCAGTATTTT. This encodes CASSELASGAGADTQYF.

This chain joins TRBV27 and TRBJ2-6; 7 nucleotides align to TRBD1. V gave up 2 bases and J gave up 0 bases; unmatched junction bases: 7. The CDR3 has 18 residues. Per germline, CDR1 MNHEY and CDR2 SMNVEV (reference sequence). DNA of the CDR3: TGTGCCAGCAGTTTAATTACAGGGGCCTTCTCTGGGGCCAACGTCCTGACTTTC. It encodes CASSLITGAFSGANVLTF.